This T cell receptor beta chain was captured in a study of early T cells in non-severe SARS-CoV-2 infection. TCRdb reanalysed the 5' RACE reads using MiXCR and keeps one entry per CDR3 protein. The data hold roughly 18,000 distinct CDR3 sequences, with roughly 6.1% observed a single time. This CDR3 has 16 residues. The germline V gene has CDR1 MDHEN and CDR2 SYDVKM. V was clipped by 4 bases and J by 1 base, with 13 bases between them. Input material: whole blood. V usage is TRBV28 and J usage is TRBJ1-4, with D possibly matching TRBD1 (6 bases). This TCR was sampled from an adult who was a healthcare worker with PCR-confirmed SARS-CoV-2 infection or an uninfected control (not recorded which). Here the CDR3 reads CASSSQARGTNEKLFF. The DNA of the CDR3 is TGTGCCAGCAGTTCCCAGGCCAGGGGAACTAATGAAAAACTGTTTTTT.